This TCR beta chain was obtained from a study of T cell responses to AZD1222 COVID-19 vaccine (dated by TCRdb to the early 2020s). Describing the broader study: TCR sequencing covered over 230 trial participants: around 210 given two doses of AZD1222 and some 25 given two doses of MenACWY control vaccine. Trial participants were enrolled by age into subgroups of 18-55, 56-69 and 70-plus years, and 148, 28 and 57 TCR-sequenced participants, respectively, were included in these subgroups.

The intended sense of this specimen's time point label: about 28 days (+/-7) after the second vaccine dose. AZD1222 recipients whose second dose came at about 4 weeks and those whose second dose came at about 12 weeks were combined into one group, since spike-specific TCR depth and breadth did not differ between the two schedules. The vaccinee samples were drawn from two UK trials, COV001 and COV002, one of which was a single-blind randomized controlled phase 2/3 trial testing AZD1222 (ChAdOx1 nCoV-19) in healthy adults. For TCRbeta chain sequencing, PBMC samples from trial participants were taken at day 0 and at day 28 after the second dose. The CDR3 regions of human TCRbeta chains were analyzed by immunosequencing. The source study handled its data this way. Repertoire TCRs were checked for matches against a reference library of SARS-CoV-2-specific TCRs that had been generated using the MIRA antigen-specificity platform. Breadth was defined as the fraction of unique TCRs that were SARS-CoV-2-associated. Depth was defined as the fraction of total T cells that were SARS-CoV-2-associated. Using the MIRA data, every spike-specific TCR was mapped to the spike region that the TCR reacted to and assigned to either a CD4 or a CD8 class. Log10-transformed breadth and depth values were compared by one-way ANOVA with Sidak's multiple comparisons tests. TCRdb took this table from immuneACCESS and kept in-frame rearrangements with V and J called. Such tables lack part of the clones; where checked against another copy, unresolved V genes explain under half of the gap, and the rest is unexplained. V and J calls plus clone size are reproduced from that table; the DNA served to infer D and trimming. Recorded for this sample are approximately 80,000 clones; approximately 85% of them occurred a single time. Roughly 3.2% of the sample comes from the top ten.

Results and caveats for the whole study, not just this receptor: In the small 56-69-year group, the increase in depth fell short of significance, most likely because of low power. The vaccine-associated CD4 TCRs covered the entire spike protein, and the dominant responses fell in regions 160-218 and 743-854. Conclusions about previously exposed vaccinees are limited because only five to seven AZD1222 recipients were SARS-CoV-2 seropositive at baseline. A significant rise in spike-specific TCR breadth and depth was observed after two AZD1222 doses relative to day 0 and relative to MenACWY recipients. No day 14 peak-response samples were available, so repertoires were characterized only after the peak T cell response. Reportedly, almost half of the unique spike-specific TCRs recognized epitopes lying outside the regions that are mutated in the B.1.351 and B.1.1.7 variants. Most participants were white British and females outnumbered males, and the authors suggested that clonal diversity may have been underestimated.

The V and J ends are trimmed by 3 bases and 13 bases, leaving 15 bases between them. The CDR3 runs 12 amino acids, cysteine and phenylalanine included. The only DNA kept is the CDR3, 36 bases in frame from the first base. According to the germline V gene (reference sequence), CDR1 reads WNHNN and CDR2 reads SYGVQD. On this clone: There is no known antigen for this receptor. Qualities for individual bases were not recorded, and no much larger clone is one base off.

This clonotype originated in an adult who received the AZD1222 COVID-19 vaccine. The rearrangement joined TRBV10-1 to TRBJ1-2; tentative D gene TRBD1, with 5 bases matching. The sequences come from peripheral blood, collected 28 days after the second AZD1222 dose. The sequenced DNA: TGCGCCAGCAGTGAAAATCGAGGGGTTCTCACCTTC. It specifies CASSENRGVLTF.